The 3 T cell receptor beta chains listed next were all sequenced from one sample in a study of blood T cell repertoires in COVID-19. The method was immunoSEQ multiplex PCR; TCRdb's version includes in-frame clones alone and lacks a portion of them. The sample shows 300,000 to 350,000 clones, about nine tenths of them seen only once. Sequenced sample: peripheral blood. All receptors derive from a man aged 25-40 years with COVID-19, enrolled during active disease.

The CDR3 sequence is CASSLKGPLLVAVEAFF. CDR3 nucleotide sequence: TGTGCCAGCAGTTTAAAGGGGCCGTTGTTGGTAGCTGTTGAAGCTTTCTTT. V usage is TRBV27 and J usage is TRBJ1-1; perhaps TRBD1 as D (5 bases). The CDR3 runs to 17 residues. Germline V lookup: CDR1 MNHEY, CDR2 SMNVEV (reference sequence). V lost 2 bases and J 7 bases, leaving 23 bases between the germline ends.

The rearrangement links TRBV6-5 to TRBJ2-7; 12 bases agree with TRBD1. Trimming cost V 8 bases and J 2 bases; bases outside gene matches: 7. The CDR3 is 15 amino acids. CDR1 and CDR2 from the germline V gene are MNHEY and SVGAGI. The CDR3 sequence: CASFGGTGGPYEQYF. Written as DNA, the CDR3 is TGTGCCAGCTTTGGAGGGACAGGGGGCCCCTACGAGCAGTACTTC.

The chain uses TRBV14 and TRBJ2-7; maybe TRBD1 (5 bases). Between the trimmed V and J ends, which lost 0 bases and 2 bases, there was a span of 17 bases. Germline assignment: CDR1 SGHDN and CDR2 FVKESK. CDR3 length: 17 residues. DNA for the CDR3: TGTGCCAGCAGCCAAGAATTATGGCAGGGTGAAGCCTACGAGCAGTACTTC. This codes for CASSQELWQGEAYEQYF.